These 20 T cell receptor beta chains were sequenced from one sample in a study of T cells of healthy individuals (dated by TCRdb to 2016 to 2019). Library construction relied on 5' RACE. The sequencer listed for this sample is Illumina MiSeq. The public reads were reanalyzed by TCRdb: fastp trimming at Q25, MiXCR alignment, in-frame beta chains only. Here each entry gathers all rows of one CDR3 protein and keeps the most common genes and DNA. Recorded for this sample are fewer than 75,000 distinct CDR3 sequences; 16% of them occurred a single time. About 4.3% of the sample comes from the top ten. Every receptor here comes from a human donor in good health.

This clonotype has at least ten counts. The chain carries TRBV11-3 and TRBJ2-1, with D tentatively TRBD2 (5 bases). The CDR3 extends over 17 amino acids. V was pared by 0 bases and J by 0 bases, with 12 bases between. Germline V lookup: CDR1 SGHNT, CDR2 YENEEA. CDR3 sequence reads: CASSLDSEGPSYNEQFF. CDR3 in DNA: TGTGCCAGCAGCTTAGACTCAGAGGGCCCCTCCTACAATGAGCAGTTCTTC.

The CDR3 DNA follows: TGTGCCAGCAGCTTAGTCATGAACACTGAAGCTTTCTTT. Its protein product is CASSLVMNTEAFF. This chain joins TRBV7-9 and TRBJ1-1, with unresolved D. CDR3 length: 13 residues. The germline gives CDR1 SEHNR, CDR2 FQNEAQ (reference sequence). The ends were cut back, 1 base at V and 0 bases at J, with 3 bases in the middle.

This clonotype has ten or more counts. This chain connects TRBV12-3 or TRBV12-4 to TRBJ1-1, with D possibly being TRBD1 (6 bases). The ends were cut back, 8 bases at V and 4 bases at J, with 14 bases in the middle. CDR3 length equals 13 residues. CDR3 in DNA: TGTGCCAGCGGCAACAACAGGGTCACTGAAGCTTTCTTT. Its protein product is CASGNNRVTEAFF.

This clonotype was counted only a few times. The rearrangement joins TRBV9 to TRBJ2-7; 9 bases fit TRBD1. The CDR3 sequence is 15 residues long. The germline V gene has CDR1 SGDLS and CDR2 YYNGEE. J lost 7 bases, V lost 3 bases, and 11 bases had no gene match. CDR3 residues: CASSASDRGIGEQYF. In nucleotides, the CDR3 is TGTGCCAGCAGCGCATCGGACAGGGGAATAGGGGAGCAGTACTTC.

The V gene is TRBV6-5, the J gene TRBJ2-3; TRBD2 agrees at 11 bases. The CDR3 spans 17 residues. Trimming at V came to 1 base and at J to 1 base, leaving 4 bases not matched to a gene. Germline CDR1 reads MNHEY; CDR2 reads SVGAGI. This CDR3 is CASSYFSGGARTDTQYF. The CDR3 DNA is TGTGCCAGCAGTTACTTTAGCGGGGGGGCGCGCACAGATACGCAGTATTTT.

This clonotype was counted between two and nine times. Compared with germline, one end of the junction differs, possibly owing to a read error. CDR3 amino acids: CASGIDEGGVQGNGYNF. The CDR3 coding sequence is TGTGCCAGCGGAATTGACGAGGGGGGGGTTCAGGGGAATGGCTACAACTTC. The rearrangement joins TRBV9 to TRBJ1-2; TRBD1 might be the D (6 bases). The CDR3 is 17 amino acids. Germline assignment: CDR1 SGDLS and CDR2 YYNGEE.

This clonotype was picked up a small number of times. V gene TRBV5-1 combines with J gene TRBJ2-5; unclear D gene. CDR3 length: 15 residues. CDR1 is SGHRS, CDR2 YFSETQ, per germline. V dropped 0 bases and J dropped 5 bases, with 14 bases sitting between them. The CDR3 spells CASSLVGDVVETQYF. CDR3 bases: TGCGCCAGCAGCTTGGTTGGGGATGTGGTGGAGACCCAGTACTTC.

Written as DNA, the CDR3 is TGTGCCTGGAACCCGGGACAAAACACCGGGGAGCTGTTTTTT. Protein sequence: CAWNPGQNTGELFF. V and J are TRBV30 and TRBJ2-2, with D possibly being TRBD1 (6 bases). CDR1 is GTSNPN, CDR2 SVGIG, per germline (reference sequence). Trimming removed 4 bases at V and 2 bases at J, with 11 bases between. The CDR3 is 14 residues long. The entire variable domain, with the rest obtained from reference TRBV30 and TRBJ2-2, is as follows: SQTIHQWPATLVQPVGSPLSLECTVEGTSNPNLYWYRQAAGRGLQLLFYSVGIGQISSEVPQNLSASRPQDRQFILSSKKLLLSDSGFYLCAWNPGQNTGELFFGEGSRLTVL.

The chain recombines TRBV20-1 with TRBJ2-7, with TRBD2 matching over 16 bases. The CDR3 has 16 residues. V gave up 3 bases and J gave up 2 bases; unmatched junction bases: 4. CDR1 is DFQATT and CDR2 is SNEGSKA in the germline V gene (reference sequence). CDR3 residues: CSARGTSGGGPYEQYF. In DNA, the CDR3 is TGCAGTGCTAGGGGGACTAGCGGGGGGGGTCCCTACGAGCAGTACTTC.

This rearrangement joins TRBV28 to TRBJ1-5, with D hard to call. CDR3 size: 13 residues. In germline, CDR1 is MDHEN, CDR2 SYDVKM. V lost 7 bases to trimming and J lost 10 bases, with 17 bases between them. As DNA, the CDR3 is TGTGCCAGCATATATAAGGGAGCGGGACCCCAGCATTTT. Amino acids: CASIYKGAGPQHF.

This sequence joins TRBV10-2 and TRBJ1-2; a possible D gene is TRBD1 (6 bases). The V end was cut by 5 bases, the J end by 0 bases, with 10 bases between. The CDR3 has 14 amino acids. CDR1 is WSHSY and CDR2 is SAAADI in the germline V gene. The CDR3: CASSTTGTNYGYTF. DNA for the CDR3: TGCGCCAGCAGTACCACAGGGACTAACTATGGCTACACCTTC.

This clonotype was detected ten times or more. The rearrangement uses TRBV28 and TRBJ2-3, with TRBD2 as a possible D gene (6 bases). V dropped 10 bases and J dropped 4 bases, with 21 bases sitting between them. This CDR3 is 15 amino acids long. The germline gives CDR1 MDHEN, CDR2 SYDVKM. The CDR3 region is CATASWDSVSDTQYF. The CDR3, as DNA: TGTGCCACCGCGAGCTGGGACTCAGTTTCAGATACGCAGTATTTT.

At least ten counts were recorded for this clonotype. The chain couples TRBV6-5 to TRBJ2-1; 7 nucleotides agree with TRBD2. With 6 bases clipped from V and 3 bases from J, the junction kept 8 bases outside the gene matches. Germline CDR1 is MNHEY and CDR2 is SVGAGI. The CDR3 totals 15 residues. The CDR3 loop reads CASSPPERGYNEQFF. The CDR3 DNA reads TGTGCCAGCAGCCCCCCGGAGCGGGGCTACAATGAGCAGTTCTTC.

This clonotype has more than one count but fewer than ten. The rearrangement uses TRBV6-1 and TRBJ2-5; maybe TRBD2 (5 bases). The germline V gene has CDR1 MNHNS and CDR2 SASEGT. V shed 6 bases and J shed 4 bases, with 15 bases lying between them. The CDR3 loop spans 14 amino acids. The CDR3 spells CASSPQVGAETQYF. The CDR3 nucleotides are TGTGCCAGCAGCCCCCAGGTGGGAGCAGAGACCCAGTACTTC.

This clonotype was observed a few times. The chain carries TRBV12-3 or TRBV12-4 and TRBJ2-7; unclear D gene. The CDR3 totals 13 residues. Between the trimmed V and J ends, which lost 3 bases and 1 base, there was a span of 7 bases. For the CDR3, the DNA is TGTGCCAGCAGTTTTAGGTCTTCCTACGAGCAGTACTTC. It codes for CASSFRSSYEQYF.

This clonotype was detected only a few times. This chain joins TRBV20-1 and TRBJ2-7; maybe TRBD1 (5 bases). Germline V lookup: CDR1 DFQATT, CDR2 SNEGSKA (reference sequence). Trimming stripped 3 bases from V and 2 bases from J, with 8 bases between. The CDR3 is 12 residues long. The CDR3 loop is CSASPRAYEQYF. DNA for the CDR3: TGCAGTGCTAGTCCCAGGGCCTACGAGCAGTACTTC.

This clonotype showed up many times. The chain links TRBV28 to TRBJ2-1; TRBD2 agrees at 13 bases. Germline values: CDR1 MDHEN, CDR2 SYDVKM. After removal of 7 bases from V and 12 bases from J, the junction contained 12 bases not matched to a gene. The CDR3 runs 15 residues. This chain's CDR3 is CASTSLAGGPVVQFF. Written as DNA, the CDR3 is TGTGCCAGCACGTCACTAGCGGGAGGGCCGGTGGTGCAGTTCTTC.

The chain has TRBV5-6 and TRBJ1-4; 10 bases map to TRBD1. The V gene's germline CDR1 is SGHDT and CDR2 YYEEEE. This CDR3 region has 15 residues. V was clipped by 4 bases and J by 7 bases; unmatched bases: 7. This CDR3 reads CASSATGTGAEKLFF. In DNA, the CDR3 is TGTGCCAGCAGCGCTACCGGGACAGGGGCTGAAAAACTGTTTTTT.

This clonotype showed up many times. The rearrangement links TRBV4-1 to TRBJ2-2; a possible D gene is TRBD1 (6 bases). Germline CDR1 MGHRA, CDR2 YSYEKL. This CDR3 has 19 amino acids. The V and J ends lost 0 bases and 5 bases respectively, with 22 bases between them. CDR3 region: CASSQDSTAWDTKTGELFF. DNA for the CDR3: TGCGCCAGCAGCCAAGATTCAACGGCATGGGACACCAAGACCGGGGAGCTGTTTTTT.

This clonotype has just one count. This could be a read error, since a much larger clone is one nucleotide away. The rearrangement uses TRBV7-9 and TRBJ2-7; TRBD2 matches 9 bases. The CDR3 spans 15 residues. The V gene's germline CDR1 is SEHNR and CDR2 FQNEAQ (reference sequence). The CDR3 protein is CAGSLISGSIDEQYF. CDR3 coding DNA: TGTGCCGGCAGCTTAATTAGCGGGAGCATAGACGAGCAGTACTTC.